The source of this T cell receptor beta chain is a study of OX40 agonist ivuxolimab in advanced cancers. Overall study results and limits: CD4+ and CD8+ blood T cells expanded clonally by week 6 at 0.1 to 3.0 mg/kg.

Of note for this clone: The antigen remains undetermined.

This CDR3 contains 15 residues. Trimming took off 1 base at V and 0 bases at J, with 9 bases between the two ends. The V gene's germline CDR1 is LNHDA and CDR2 SQIVND (reference sequence). TCRdb keeps only in-frame clones here, not all; method: immunoSEQ multiplex PCR. The table lists 55,000 to 80,000 clones, roughly 84% of them singletons. Sequenced here: CD4+ or CD8+ T cells sorted from blood, sampled in a trial of the OX40 agonist ivuxolimab. The genes are TRBV19 and TRBJ1-1, with D possibly TRBD1 on 5 matching bases. The clonotype comes from an adult with an advanced solid tumor such as melanoma, head and neck, liver or kidney cancer. As DNA, the CDR3 is TGTGCCAGTAGTATAGCCAGGGCTATGAACACTGAAGCTTTCTTT. Protein: CASSIARAMNTEAFF.